Listed below are T cell receptor beta chains from one sample, sequenced in a study of cytomegalovirus exposure and HLA in healthy donors. Only in-frame clones appear in the TCRdb table, and some are missing; sequencing was by immunoSEQ multiplex PCR. Here the sample spans over 150,000 clones, 80% being singletons. The sequenced sample consisted of PBMCs. The receptors here all came from a woman in her forties in good health and CMV-seropositive. Each CDR3 is given with its conserved first and last residue. D genes are given only for firm matches. Only part of the rows carry a size: once, few, many, or a class if the clone is expanded.

size	V	J	D	CDR3	DNA
-	TRBV11-3	TRBJ2-7	TRBD2	CASSSGLAGVVEQYF	TGTGCCAGCAGCTCAGGACTAGCGGGAGTAGTCGAGCAGTACTTC
-	TRBV2	TRBJ1-2	-	CASRLSGSRNYGYTF	TGTGCCAGCAGGCTTAGTGGTTCCCGTAACTATGGCTACACCTTC
once	TRBV11-1	TRBJ2-7	TRBD2	CASSLGGSGSYEQYF	TGTGCCAGCAGCTTAGGGGGTAGCGGGAGTTACGAGCAGTACTTC
-	TRBV5-1	TRBJ2-2	TRBD2	CASSLVPAGGGGELFF	TGCGCCAGCAGCTTGGTCCCAGCGGGAGGTGGCGGGGAGCTGTTTTTT
once	TRBV11-1	TRBJ2-1	-	CASSLSPQGRANEQFF	TGTGCCAGCAGCTTATCCCCCCAGGGGCGCGCCAATGAGCAGTTCTTC
-	TRBV7-3	TRBJ2-1	-	CASSLQGSNEQFF	TGTGCCAGCAGCTTGCAGGGTTCGAATGAGCAGTTCTTC
-	TRBV7-2	TRBJ2-3	TRBD2	CASNLSGSGGRNTQYF	TGTGCCAGCAACCTTAGCGGGAGCGGGGGAAGAAATACGCAGTATTTT
-	TRBV7-3	TRBJ1-1	-	CASSSNHAQGTEAFF	TGTGCCAGCAGCTCCAACCACGCTCAGGGCACTGAAGCTTTCTTT
few	TRBV5-4	TRBJ1-5	TRBD1	CASSLAGGDQPQHF	TGTGCCAGCAGCTTGGCAGGGGGCGATCAGCCCCAGCATTTT
-	TRBV19	TRBJ1-1	-	CASRLRQFNTEAFF	TGTGCCAGTAGACTGCGACAGTTTAACACTGAAGCTTTCTTT
-	TRBV28	TRBJ2-7	TRBD1	CASTPGGGSHEQYF	TGTGCCAGCACCCCAGGGGGTGGGAGCCACGAGCAGTACTTC
-	TRBV2	TRBJ2-2	-	CASLLDGAGGELFF	TGCGCCAGCTTACTGGACGGAGCGGGCGGGGAGCTGTTTTTT
-	TRBV19	TRBJ2-7	-	CASSTFGRGHDNYEQYF	TGTGCCAGTAGTACCTTCGGACGGGGACACGATAACTACGAGCAGTACTTC
-	TRBV9	TRBJ1-4	TRBD1	CASSRGRVEKLFF	TGTGCCAGCAGCAGGGGGCGCGTTGAAAAACTGTTTTTT
-	TRBV11-3	TRBJ2-7	TRBD2	CASSWTSGSLREQYF	TGTGCCAGCAGCTGGACTAGCGGGAGCCTCCGCGAGCAGTACTTC
-	TRBV29-1	TRBJ1-2	-	CSVVRSVGGYTF	TGCAGCGTTGTGCGCTCTGTCGGGGGCTACACCTTC
-	TRBV25-1	TRBJ2-7	TRBD2	CASGLAGGSEQYF	TGTGCCAGCGGACTAGCGGGAGGATCCGAGCAGTACTTC
-	TRBV9	TRBJ2-1	TRBD2	CASSPRLAGYNEQFF	TGTGCCAGCAGCCCCCGCCTAGCGGGCTACAATGAGCAGTTCTTC
-	TRBV30	TRBJ2-1	TRBD2	CAWRELAGSYNEQFF	TGTGCCTGGAGAGAACTAGCGGGTTCCTACAATGAGCAGTTCTTC
-	TRBV19	TRBJ2-5	TRBD2	CASSIAGGWETQYF	TGTGCCAGTAGTATTGCGGGGGGGTGGGAGACCCAGTACTTC
-	TRBV29-1	TRBJ2-7	TRBD1	CSGGQGIYEQYF	TGCAGCGGGGGACAGGGTATCTACGAGCAGTACTTC
-	TRBV7-7	TRBJ2-5	TRBD1	CASSYWTGRQETQYF	TGTGCCAGCAGCTACTGGACAGGGAGGCAGGAGACCCAGTACTTC
few	TRBV27	TRBJ2-3	TRBD2	CASRVIAGVPPTDTQYF	TGTGCCAGCAGGGTGATAGCGGGAGTCCCCCCCACAGATACGCAGTATTTT
-	TRBV19	TRBJ1-5	-	CASSIVENNQPQHF	TGTGCCAGTAGTATAGTTGAGAACAATCAGCCCCAGCATTTT
-	TRBV7-3	TRBJ2-1	-	CASSLRLGEGGGNEQFF	TGTGCCAGCAGCTTAAGGCTGGGGGAGGGGGGAGGGAATGAGCAGTTCTTC
-	TRBV2	TRBJ1-1	TRBD1	CASDQGAGEAFF	TGTGCCAGCGATCAGGGGGCGGGTGAAGCTTTCTTT
few	TRBV6-1	TRBJ2-3	-	CASLGWTNTDTQYF	TGTGCCAGCCTAGGATGGACAAACACAGATACGCAGTATTTT
-	TRBV11-1	TRBJ2-7	-	CASSEQSSYEQYF	TGTGCCAGCAGCGAACAGAGCTCCTACGAGCAGTACTTC
once	TRBV9	TRBJ2-3	TRBD2	CASSVVGLAGVQDTQYF	TGTGCCAGCAGCGTAGTAGGTCTAGCGGGAGTCCAAGATACGCAGTATTTT
-	TRBV5-1	TRBJ2-3	TRBD2	CASSSTGGSTDTQYF	TGCGCCAGCAGTTCAACGGGAGGTAGCACAGATACGCAGTATTTT
-	TRBV4-2	TRBJ2-1	TRBD2	CASSQGLALAEKYNEQFF	TGTGCCAGCAGCCAAGGGTTGGCCCTAGCGGAGAAATACAATGAGCAGTTCTTC
few	TRBV7-9	TRBJ2-3	-	CASSSGTQRPDTQYF	TGTGCCAGCAGTTCCGGGACTCAACGTCCAGATACGCAGTATTTT
-	TRBV13	TRBJ2-5	-	CASSQGGTQYF	TGTGCCAGCAGCCAAGGAGGGACCCAGTACTTC
-	TRBV5-4	TRBJ2-3	TRBD2	CASSHPSGRKYF	TGTGCCAGCAGCCACCCTAGCGGAAGGAAGTATTTT
-	TRBV11-2	TRBJ2-7	-	CASSYSLGASYEQYF	TGTGCCAGCAGCTATAGCCTAGGGGCCTCCTACGAGCAGTACTTC
-	TRBV9	TRBJ2-3	-	CASSVLATSTDTQYF	TGTGCCAGCAGCGTACTAGCAACCAGCACAGATACGCAGTATTTT
-	TRBV6-5	TRBJ2-7	TRBD2	CASSYSTSGGYEQYF	TGTGCCAGCAGTTACTCGACTAGCGGGGGCTACGAGCAGTACTTC
-	TRBV5-1	TRBJ2-7	-	CASSLAQLATGEQYF	TGCGCCAGCAGCTTGGCCCAACTAGCAACAGGCGAGCAGTACTTC
-	TRBV30	TRBJ2-2	-	CAWNLDTNTGELFF	TGTGCCTGGAACCTGGACACCAACACCGGGGAGCTGTTTTTT